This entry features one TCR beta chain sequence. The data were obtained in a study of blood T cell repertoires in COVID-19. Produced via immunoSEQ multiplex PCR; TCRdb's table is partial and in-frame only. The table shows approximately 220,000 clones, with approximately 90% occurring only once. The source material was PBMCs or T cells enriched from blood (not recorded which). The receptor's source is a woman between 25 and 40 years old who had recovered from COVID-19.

CDR3: CASSPQAGNTIYF. In DNA form, the CDR3 reads TGTGCCAGCTCACCTCAAGCCGGAAACACCATATATTTT. This chain joins TRBV18 and TRBJ1-3; the D is unclear. The CDR3 contains 13 residues. Trimming left V 3 bases short and J 4 bases short, with 7 bases between. Per the germline V gene, CDR1 is KGHSH and CDR2 is LQKENI.